Shown below are 12 T cell receptor beta chains from a single sample sequenced in a study of T-cell memory formation after mild COVID-19. TCRdb reprocessed the 5' RACE reads via MiXCR and lists one record per CDR3 protein. The table lists hundreds of thousands of distinct CDR3 sequences, around 16% of them singletons. The sample taken for sequencing was PBMCs or a T cell subset sorted from them (not recorded which). The receptors derive from a young man who had mild COVID-19 (a few samples of this study predate the infection). Cell type and time point are not known.

The chain is built from TRBV5-1 and TRBJ1-2, with TRBD1 matching over 10 bases. CDR3 length: 15 residues. The V and J ends lost 4 bases and 0 bases, in that order; junction bases with no gene match: 3. CDR1 and CDR2 from the germline V gene are SGHRS and YFSETQ. CDR3 sequence (DNA): TGCGCCAGCAGCAGGGACAGGGGAGCTAACTATGGCTACACCTTC. Translating it yields CASSRDRGANYGYTF.

The gene calls are TRBV7-9 and TRBJ2-3; D is possibly TRBD2 (6 bases). Germline lookup yields CDR1 SEHNR and CDR2 FQNEAQ (reference sequence). The ends were cut back, 4 bases at V and 3 bases at J, with 20 bases in the middle. This CDR3 spans 17 amino acids. This chain's CDR3 is CASSSPPWVAETDTQYF. The CDR3 bases are TGTGCCAGCAGCTCGCCCCCTTGGGTAGCGGAAACAGATACGCAGTATTTT.

This clonotype has a count of ten or more. The chain links TRBV7-9 to TRBJ2-1, with a tentative D call TRBD2 (5 bases). Germline lookup yields CDR1 SEHNR and CDR2 FQNEAQ (reference sequence). V was cut by 6 bases and J by 0 bases, with 15 bases left in between. The length of the CDR3 is 16 residues. CDR3 region: CASRAYGDPSYNEQFF. For the CDR3, the DNA is TGTGCCAGCAGGGCCTACGGGGATCCCTCCTACAATGAGCAGTTCTTC.

In its sample, this clonotype was seen a few times. The J gene is TRBJ1-4, the V gene TRBV6-5; D possibly corresponds to TRBD1 (5 bases). Trimming shortened V by 2 bases and J by 7 bases, and 14 bases separated the two germline ends. Germline CDR1 MNHEY, CDR2 SVGAGI. CDR3 length equals 15 residues. Written as DNA, the CDR3 is TGTGCCAGCAGTTACAACCCCTCCAGGGCTGAAAAACTGTTTTTT. Protein product: CASSYNPSRAEKLFF.

The chain uses TRBV5-1 and TRBJ1-1, with D maybe TRBD1 (5 bases). The CDR3 spans 14 residues. Deletions cut 0 bases from V and 8 bases from J, with 14 bases between. Germline V gene data show CDR1 as SGHRS and CDR2 as YFSETQ. CDR3 DNA sequence: TGCGCCAGCAGCTTGGCTTCCGGGACGGGGGAAGCTTTCTTT. Amino acid sequence: CASSLASGTGEAFF.

CDR3 nucleotides: TGTGCCAGCAGCCGGGGGACGGGACCCTCCTACGAGCAGTACTTC. It specifies CASSRGTGPSYEQYF. The chain links TRBV6-5 to TRBJ2-7, with a weak D call TRBD2 (6 bases). V was trimmed by 6 bases and J by 0 bases, leaving 15 bases between them. The germline V gene encodes CDR1 MNHEY and CDR2 SVGAGI. This CDR3 is built from 15 residues.

This chain joins TRBV5-6 and TRBJ1-5; the D gene is possibly TRBD1 (5 bases). With 4 bases removed from V and 6 bases from J, the gap between germline ends came to 14 bases. Germline CDR1 and CDR2: SGHDT and YYEEEE. The CDR3 totals 14 residues. CDR3 in DNA: TGTGCCAGCAGCGCCGGGCCAGGGATTCAGCCCCAGCATTTT. This gives the protein CASSAGPGIQPQHF.

V gene TRBV4-3 combines with J gene TRBJ1-1; 9 nucleotides match TRBD1. Germline V lookup: CDR1 LGHNA, CDR2 YSLEER. The CDR3 is 15 residues long. V was clipped by 1 base and J by 8 bases; unmatched bases: 8. In DNA, the CDR3 is TGCGCCAGCAGCCAAGCACCGGGACAGGGTTTGGAAGCTTTCTTT. Translation gives CASSQAPGQGLEAFF.

The chain recombines TRBV7-9 with TRBJ1-1; D is unclear. Trimming left V 5 bases short and J 5 bases short, with 15 bases between. There are 14 residues in the CDR3. Per germline, CDR1 SEHNR and CDR2 FQNEAQ (reference sequence). The CDR3 DNA is TGTGCCAGCAGCAAGGCGGCGGCGGAAACTGAAGCTTTCTTT. It translates to CASSKAAAETEAFF.

V usage is TRBV6-5 and J usage is TRBJ2-1, with a tentative D call TRBD1 (6 bases). CDR1 and CDR2 (germline): MNHEY, SVGAGI. V was cut by 4 bases and J by 2 bases, with 12 bases left in between. CDR3 length: 15 residues. The CDR3 DNA sequence: TGTGCCAGCAGTTGGCAGGGGTCCCCCTACAATGAGCAGTTCTTC. It encodes CASSWQGSPYNEQFF.

A few counts support this clonotype. This sequence joins TRBV10-3 and TRBJ2-3; TRBD2 matches 7 bases. The germline V gene has CDR1 ENHRY and CDR2 SYGVKD. Trimming removed 7 bases from V and 2 bases from J; junction bases left unmatched: 3. This CDR3 contains 13 residues. CDR3 DNA sequence: TGTGCCATCAAGGGACTATTCACAGATACGCAGTATTTT. Its translation: CAIKGLFTDTQYF.

The chain carries TRBV5-1 and TRBJ2-1, with 13 bases fitting TRBD2. After removal of 4 bases from V and 9 bases from J, the junction contained 7 bases not matched to a gene. CDR1 SGHRS and CDR2 YFSETQ come from the germline V gene. This CDR3 contains 15 residues. CDR3 sequence reads: CASSLPGLAGLEQFF. CDR3 coding DNA: TGCGCCAGCAGCCTCCCGGGACTAGCGGGACTTGAGCAGTTCTTC.